The 32 T cell receptor beta chains in this list originate from one sample, sequenced in a study of blood T cell repertoires in COVID-19. Generated by immunoSEQ multiplex PCR, the TCRdb table keeps only in-frame clones and is missing some. The profile shows 200,000 to 250,000 clones, roughly nine tenths of them singletons. Material: peripheral blood. These receptors came from a man between 60 and 75 years old who had recovered from COVID-19.

J is TRBJ1-2 and V is TRBV19; 9 positions match TRBD1. J lost 5 bases, V lost 4 bases, and 11 bases had no gene match. CDR3 length: 16 residues. Germline V gene sequence: CDR1 LNHDA, CDR2 SQIVND (reference sequence). The CDR3 spells CASSTVAGTGRYGYTF. DNA of the CDR3: TGTGCCAGTAGTACTGTCGCCGGGACAGGGCGTTATGGCTACACCTTC. The variable domain in full, with the rest retrieved from reference TRBV19 and TRBJ1-2, is DGGITQSPKYLFRKEGQNVTLSCEQNLNHDAMYWYRQDPGQGLRLIYYSQIVNDFQKGDIAEGYSVSREKKESFPLTVTSAQKNPTAFYLCASSTVAGTGRYGYTFGSGTRLTVV.

The J gene is TRBJ1-1, the V gene TRBV5-4, with a weak D call TRBD1 (5 bases). This CDR3 contains 15 residues. CDR1 is SGHNT and CDR2 is YYREEE in the germline V gene (reference sequence). Trimming pared 3 bases from V and 5 bases from J, leaving 17 bases between. Here the CDR3 reads CASSWPQGEGTEAFF. For the CDR3, the DNA is TGTGCCAGCAGCTGGCCGCAGGGTGAAGGGACTGAAGCTTTCTTT.

This rearrangement joins TRBV19 to TRBJ1-4; tentative D call: TRBD1 (5 bases). Trimming pared 7 bases from V and 2 bases from J, leaving 17 bases between. CDR3 length: 16 residues. From germline, CDR1 is LNHDA and CDR2 SQIVND (reference sequence). The CDR3 DNA reads TGTGCCAGTACCCCCCAGGGAAGGCGGACTAATGAAAAACTGTTTTTT. It yields the protein CASTPQGRRTNEKLFF.

The chain couples TRBV9 to TRBJ2-3; 7 bases line up with TRBD2. V lost 3 bases and J lost 3; bases outside the gene matches: 7. Germline CDR1 reads SGDLS; CDR2 reads YYNGEE. This CDR3 contains 15 residues. The DNA for the CDR3 is TGTGCCAGCAGCGCCGGGACTACCGTTACAGATACGCAGTATTTT. This codes for CASSAGTTVTDTQYF.

The rearrangement links TRBV28 to TRBJ1-1, with TRBD1 matching 8 bases. CDR1 is MDHEN and CDR2 is SYDVKM in the germline V gene. Trimming cost V 6 bases and J 10 bases; bases outside gene matches: 13. This CDR3 contains 14 residues. The DNA for the CDR3 is TGTGCCAGCAGCGCCGGCGACAGGGGCCCAAGAGCTTTCTTT. This codes for CASSAGDRGPRAFF.

The V call is TRBV12-3 or TRBV12-4, the J call TRBJ2-7; D uncertain. This CDR3 spans 13 amino acids. V was shortened by 1 base and J by 4 bases, with 8 bases between the two germline ends. The DNA of the CDR3 is TGTGCCAGCAGTTTAGGTTCCCGTTACGAGCAGTACTTC. It is translated as CASSLGSRYEQYF.

The chain couples TRBV19 to TRBJ1-2; 7 bases agree with TRBD1. Trimming removed 5 bases from V and 4 bases from J; junction bases left unmatched: 13. Germline CDR1 is LNHDA and CDR2 is SQIVND (reference sequence). This CDR3 spans 16 amino acids. The chain's CDR3 is CASSPLGGGASYGYTF. In nucleotides, the CDR3 is TGTGCCAGTAGTCCCCTTGGAGGGGGCGCCTCCTATGGCTACACCTTC.

The CDR3 is CAWGAGLYEQYF. CDR3 bases: TGTGCCTGGGGGGCCGGGTTGTACGAGCAGTACTTC. The V call is TRBV30, the J call TRBJ2-7; D might be TRBD1 (5 bases). CDR1 is GTSNPN, CDR2 SVGIG, per germline (reference sequence). The CDR3 runs 12 residues. Trimming pared 5 bases from V and 4 bases from J, leaving 12 bases between.

The chain recombines TRBV14 with TRBJ1-2; TRBD1 matches at 8 bases. The CDR3 runs 15 residues. Unmatched junction bases numbered 7, after V lost 1 base and J lost 6 bases. Per germline, CDR1 SGHDN and CDR2 FVKESK. The CDR3 coding sequence is TGTGCCAGCAGCCAAGTGCGAATACAGGGGGATGGCTACACCTTC. Residues: CASSQVRIQGDGYTF.

This clone was seen a single time. J is TRBJ2-7 and V is TRBV4-3; the match to TRBD2 covers 15 bases. From germline, CDR1 is LGHNA and CDR2 YSLEER. The CDR3 has 16 amino acids. V was pared by 1 base and J by 2 bases, with 0 bases of the junction left unmatched. The CDR3 reads CASSQGTSGRAYEQYF. The CDR3 nucleotides are TGCGCCAGCAGCCAAGGGACTAGCGGGAGGGCCTACGAGCAGTACTTC.

CDR3 region: CASSPRDTAYGYTF. CDR3 bases: TGTGCCAGCAGTCCCCGGGACACCGCCTATGGCTACACCTTC. J is TRBJ1-2 and V is TRBV25-1, with D possibly TRBD1 on 6 matching bases. CDR3 length: 14 residues. Between the trimmed V and J ends, which lost 5 bases and 4 bases, there was a span of 14 bases. CDR1 MGHDK and CDR2 SYGVNS come from the germline V gene.

This clone was seen only once. J is TRBJ2-7 and V is TRBV30, with D possibly being TRBD2 (5 bases). The V end lost 5 bases, the J end lost 2 bases, and 13 bases lay between the germline ends. The CDR3 runs to 13 residues. Germline loops: CDR1 GTSNPN, CDR2 SVGIG (reference sequence). The CDR3: CAWGAGVTYEQYF. The CDR3 DNA reads as TGTGCCTGGGGAGCCGGGGTTACCTACGAGCAGTACTTC.

This clone occurred a few times. The CDR3 spells CASSFSGTADNEQFF. The CDR3 nucleotides are TGTGCCAGCAGCTTTTCCGGGACAGCAGACAATGAGCAGTTCTTC. J is TRBJ2-1 and V is TRBV11-2, with 7 bases matching TRBD1. The V and J ends lost 3 bases and 5 bases, in that order; junction bases with no gene match: 7. This CDR3 contains 15 residues. Germline lookup yields CDR1 SGHAT and CDR2 FQNNGV. Supplemented by reference TRBV11-2 and TRBJ2-1, the full variable domain reads EAGVAQSPRYKIIEKRQSVAFWCNPISGHATLYWYQQILGQGPKLLIQFQNNGVVDDSQLPKDRFSAERLKGVDSTLKIQPAKLEDSAVYLCASSFSGTADNEQFFGPGTRLTVL.

CDR3 protein: CATSPISRTQYF. The CDR3 DNA reads as TGTGCCACCAGCCCCATCTCGCGTACGCAGTATTTT. This chain joins TRBV15 and TRBJ2-3, with D unclear. CDR1 is LNHNV and CDR2 is YYDKDF in the germline V gene (reference sequence). Trimming shortened V by 5 bases and J by 8 bases, and 11 bases separated the two germline ends. CDR3 length: 12 residues.

The chain recombines TRBV19 with TRBJ2-1, with a possible D match to TRBD2 (6 bases). The germline V gene encodes CDR1 LNHDA and CDR2 SQIVND (reference sequence). Trimming pared 6 bases from V and 3 bases from J, leaving 24 bases between. The CDR3 length is 18 residues. CDR3 in amino acids: CASSPSARLAYLYNEQFF. The CDR3 DNA reads TGTGCCAGTAGCCCTAGCGCGAGGCTAGCGTATCTCTACAATGAGCAGTTCTTC.

The chain combines TRBV7-9 with TRBJ1-2, with 8 bases fitting TRBD1. CDR1 SEHNR and CDR2 FQNEAQ come from the germline V gene (reference sequence). J was trimmed by 6 bases and V by 5 bases; bases with no gene match: 8. The CDR3 sequence is 14 residues long. In DNA form, the CDR3 reads TGTGCCAGCAGCGCGAGCTCAGGGGGCGATGGCTACACCTTC. It yields the protein CASSASSGGDGYTF.

This clone appeared a few times. The genes are TRBV15 and TRBJ2-1, with 7 bases matching TRBD2. The CDR3 spans 11 residues. Germline V gene lookup returns CDR1 LNHNV and CDR2 YYDKDF (reference sequence). V shed 6 bases, J shed 8 bases, and the junction held 1 base outside the gene matches. The CDR3 coding sequence is TGTGCCACCAGTCGGGGGGATGAGCAGTTCTTC. This gives the protein CATSRGDEQFF.

V and J are TRBV19 and TRBJ2-7; D might be TRBD1 (6 bases). Trimming shortened V by 1 base and J by 2 bases, and 12 bases separated the two germline ends. Per the germline V gene, CDR1 is LNHDA and CDR2 is SQIVND (reference sequence). The CDR3 is 15 amino acids. CDR3 sequence: CASSIAARGAYEQYF. The CDR3 coding sequence is TGTGCCAGTAGTATAGCTGCCAGGGGTGCCTACGAGCAGTACTTC. The full variable domain, its missing parts supplied by reference TRBV19 and TRBJ2-7, is DGGITQSPKYLFRKEGQNVTLSCEQNLNHDAMYWYRQDPGQGLRLIYYSQIVNDFQKGDIAEGYSVSREKKESFPLTVTSAQKNPTAFYLCASSIAARGAYEQYFGPGTRLTVT.

V usage is TRBV9 and J usage is TRBJ2-1, with a possible D match to TRBD1 (5 bases). The V gene lost 0 bases and the J gene lost 4 bases, with 14 bases spanning the gap. Germline V lookup: CDR1 SGDLS, CDR2 YYNGEE. This CDR3 comprises 16 residues. The CDR3 bases are TGTGCCAGCAGCGTAGGCTGGCAGGGAAGATACAATGAGCAGTTCTTC. Translated, it gives CASSVGWQGRYNEQFF.

This chain joins TRBV3-1 (or the pseudogene TRBV3-2) and TRBJ2-5, with 15 bases aligning to TRBD2. The CDR3 totals 17 residues. Germline V gene sequence: CDR1 LGHDT, CDR2 YNNKEL (reference sequence). Trimming took 6 bases from V and 4 from J; bases not matched to a gene: 9. The CDR3 region is CASRVGLAGGPTETQYF. The CDR3 bases are TGTGCCAGCAGGGTTGGACTAGCGGGAGGGCCGACAGAGACCCAGTACTTC.

This chain links TRBV5-1 with TRBJ1-5; 7 nucleotides match TRBD1. The CDR3 consists of 15 residues. Germline assignment: CDR1 SGHRS and CDR2 YFSETQ. The junction had 5 bases not matched to a gene; V was cut back by 4 bases and J by 1 base. Written as DNA, the CDR3 is TGCGCCAGCAGCAAGGGGACAGAGAGCAATCAGCCCCAGCATTTT. Its translation: CASSKGTESNQPQHF.

This clone was found once. Other DNA variants within this sample encode the same CDR3. The rearrangement links TRBV4-3 to TRBJ2-7; TRBD2 matches at 12 bases. Trimming removed 3 bases from V and 2 bases from J; junction bases left unmatched: 2. The CDR3 is 15 amino acids. Germline CDR1 and CDR2: LGHNA and YSLEER. The CDR3 protein is CASSQGLAGAYEQYF. CDR3 in DNA: TGCGCCAGCAGCCAGGGACTAGCGGGCGCCTACGAGCAGTACTTC.

The chain joins TRBV10-3 to TRBJ1-2, with D perhaps TRBD1 (5 bases). V was clipped by 10 bases and J by 0 bases, with 15 bases between them. The CDR3 consists of 14 residues. Looked up from germline, CDR1 is ENHRY and CDR2 is SYGVKD. The CDR3, as DNA: TGTGCCACGAGGATTGGGGGGACTAACTATGGCTACACCTTC. It yields the protein CATRIGGTNYGYTF.

V and J are TRBV12-3 or TRBV12-4 and TRBJ1-5, with D unclear. This CDR3 is built from 12 residues. V shed 3 bases and J shed 7 bases, with 7 bases lying between them. CDR3 nucleotide sequence: TGTGCCAGCAGTTTCGGGAGGCAGCCCCAGCATTTT. It codes for CASSFGRQPQHF.

The genes are TRBV15 and TRBJ1-6; 9 nucleotides align to TRBD1. From germline, CDR1 is LNHNV and CDR2 YYDKDF (reference sequence). CDR3 length: 17 amino acids. The trim removed 0 bases at V and 7 bases at J, leaving 7 bases unmatched. CDR3 in DNA: TGTGCCACCAGCAGAGATAGGCAGGACAGGGGAAATTCACCCCTCCACTTT. This sequence encodes CATSRDRQDRGNSPLHF.

The chain joins TRBV29-1 to TRBJ1-1; D unresolved. The CDR3 length is 13 residues. V lost 5 bases and J lost 6, with 16 bases in between. CDR1 is SQVTM and CDR2 is ANQGSEA in the germline V gene. CDR3 in amino acids: CSVWAPLSAEAFF. The CDR3 region has the DNA TGCAGCGTTTGGGCTCCTCTTAGTGCTGAAGCTTTCTTT.

The rearrangement joins TRBV2 to TRBJ2-7; D remains unclear. Germline CDR1 is SNHLY and CDR2 is FYNNEI. The V end lost 3 bases, the J end lost 2 bases, and 14 bases lay between the germline ends. The CDR3 spans 15 residues. The CDR3 protein is CASSDPSNRPYEQYF. As DNA, the CDR3 is TGTGCCAGCAGTGATCCCTCTAATCGTCCCTACGAGCAGTACTTC.

This chain uses TRBV5-1 with TRBJ1-3; 7 nucleotides match TRBD1. Germline V CDR1 and CDR2: SGHRS, YFSETQ. The CDR3 extends over 13 amino acids. V trimming: 7 bases; J trimming: 4 bases; junction bases outside the gene matches: 5. The CDR3 nucleotides are TGCGCCAGCGCTGACAGGGTGGGAAACACCATATATTTT. Translating it yields CASADRVGNTIYF.

This chain joins TRBV29-1 and TRBJ1-4, with TRBD1 matching 9 bases. V trimming: 4 bases; J trimming: 3 bases; junction bases outside the gene matches: 9. From germline, CDR1 is SQVTM and CDR2 ANQGSEA. There are 16 residues in the CDR3. CDR3 DNA sequence: TGCAGCGTTGCGGGACAGGGAGGGGGAGCTAATGAAAAACTGTTTTTT. This sequence encodes CSVAGQGGGANEKLFF.

The CDR3 loop reads CASSYRRTSGTLSTDTQYF. The DNA of the CDR3 is TGTGCCAGCAGTTACCGAAGGACTAGCGGGACCCTTTCCACAGATACGCAGTATTTT. The rearrangement uses TRBV6-2 or TRBV6-3 and TRBJ2-3; 12 nucleotides align to TRBD2. The CDR3 totals 19 residues. Germline CDR1 MNHEY, CDR2 SVGEGT. Trimming at V came to 2 bases and at J to 2 bases, leaving 11 bases not matched to a gene.

V is TRBV19 and J is TRBJ1-1, with a tentative D call TRBD1 (5 bases). Germline V gives CDR1 LNHDA, CDR2 SQIVND (reference sequence). The CDR3 covers 13 residues. Deletions cut 3 bases from V and 4 bases from J, with 9 bases between. The CDR3 DNA reads TGTGCCAGTAGTATTCCTCAGGGCACTGAAGCTTTCTTT. Translation gives CASSIPQGTEAFF.

The chain employs TRBV19 and TRBJ1-5; D might be TRBD1 (5 bases). Germline-derived CDR1 and CDR2 are LNHDA and SQIVND (reference sequence). The CDR3 runs to 12 residues. V lost 7 bases and J 3 bases, leaving 7 bases between the germline ends. CDR3 amino acids: CASTGYNQPQHF. For the CDR3, the DNA is TGTGCCAGTACAGGGTACAATCAGCCCCAGCATTTT. Based on the CDR3 plus reference TRBV19 and TRBJ1-5, the full variable domain is DGGITQSPKYLFRKEGQNVTLSCEQNLNHDAMYWYRQDPGQGLRLIYYSQIVNDFQKGDIAEGYSVSREKKESFPLTVTSAQKNPTAFYLCASTGYNQPQHFGDGTRLSIL.